This T cell receptor (beta chain) was found in a study of cytomegalovirus exposure and HLA in healthy donors. Study-level results: A later analysis found that most CMV-associated TCR beta chains appeared HLA-restricted.

PCR used 60 Vbeta primers and 13 Jbeta primers. Here immunoSEQ multiplex PCR was the method, and the copy in TCRdb shows in-frame clones only, minus some. The sample lists about 130,000 clones, approximately 84% occurring once. Each donor's status was that of a healthy bone marrow donor. A remark on this clone: Its antigen is as yet unknown.

This receptor was identified in a boy between 2 and 10 years old in good health and CMV-seronegative. Sequenced input: PBMCs.

The CDR3 DNA is TGTGCCAGCAGCCGCCCCGGACAGGGAACGAACACCGGGGAGCTGTTTTTT. Amino acids: CASSRPGQGTNTGELFF. The chain employs TRBV4-2 and TRBJ2-2, with 8 bases that match TRBD1. Germline assignment: CDR1 LGHNA and CDR2 YNFKEQ. The CDR3 runs 17 residues. J gave up 0 bases and V 4 bases, and 7 bases lay outside the gene matches.